A single sample gave rise to the 24 T cell receptor beta chains below, sequenced in a study of blood T cells in healthy people across ages (dated by TCRdb to about 2015). Libraries were made using 5' RACE. Sequencing used an Illumina HiSeq 2500. A second PCR of roughly 7 to 11 cycles was performed with a sample-barcoded 5' primer and a J-beta primer mix. The public reads were reanalyzed by TCRdb: fastp trimming at Q25, MiXCR alignment, in-frame beta chains only. Each CDR3 protein gets just one entry, which takes the most common genes and DNA from the rows behind it. The sample contains approximately 900,000 distinct CDR3 sequences, roughly 29% of them found a single time. About a tenth of the sample rests with the top ten. A further study also used this sample, focusing on T cells of mothers and their children.

Sequenced sample: blood. These receptor sequences come from a woman aged 40 to 50 in good health.

The V gene is TRBV14, the J gene TRBJ1-6; TRBD1 might be the D (5 bases). The V end was cut by 1 base, the J end by 14 bases, with 18 bases between. The germline gives CDR1 SGHDN, CDR2 FVKESK. The CDR3 is made up of 15 amino acids. CDR3 in amino acids: CASSQGGTVSRTLHF. CDR3 bases: TGTGCCAGCAGCCAAGGCGGGACTGTGTCTCGGACCCTCCACTTT.

The sample holds a few counts of this clonotype. A read error is possible here, since a much larger clone lies one base away. The J gene is TRBJ2-1, the V gene TRBV7-6, with 12 bases matching TRBD1. Losses at the gene ends were 4 bases for V and 10 bases for J; bases not matched to a gene: 5. The CDR3 contains 14 residues. Germline assignment: CDR1 SGHVS and CDR2 FNYEAQ. Written as DNA, the CDR3 is TGTGCCAGCAGCTGGGGACAGGGGGCCAACGAGCAGTTCTTC. This sequence encodes CASSWGQGANEQFF.

The chain carries TRBV5-5 and TRBJ2-3; 7 bases align to TRBD2. Losses at the gene ends were 4 bases for V and 0 bases for J; bases not matched to a gene: 8. The CDR3 is 16 amino acids. The germline gives CDR1 SGHKS, CDR2 YYEKEE (reference sequence). The chain's CDR3 is CASSSSGVGSTDTQYF. CDR3 nucleotides: TGTGCCAGCAGCAGCAGCGGGGTGGGTAGCACAGATACGCAGTATTTT.

The chain has TRBV7-3 and TRBJ2-3, with TRBD1 identical over 8 bases. The V segment lost 4 bases and the J segment 3 bases; nucleotides outside the gene matches: 3. The CDR3 runs to 14 residues. CDR1 and CDR2 (germline): SGHTA, FQGTGA. The CDR3 spells CASSSRDRTDTQYF. Here the CDR3 DNA reads TGTGCCAGCAGCTCCCGGGACAGGACAGATACGCAGTATTTT.

In this sample, this clonotype turned up a few times. The chain combines TRBV7-8 with TRBJ2-3; D might be TRBD1 (5 bases). This CDR3 has 14 residues. V dropped 4 bases and J dropped 3 bases, with 11 bases sitting between them. Looked up from germline, CDR1 is SGHVS and CDR2 is FQNEAQ. CDR3 loop: CASSSGFKTDTQYF. CDR3 nucleotides: TGTGCCAGCAGCTCAGGGTTCAAAACAGATACGCAGTATTTT.

This clonotype was found many times. The CDR3, as DNA: TGTGCCACCAGTGATGGGACAGGGGGCCGCTACAATGAGCAGTTCTTC. Encoded protein: CATSDGTGGRYNEQFF. This rearrangement joins TRBV24-1 to TRBJ2-1, with TRBD1 identical over 12 bases. Trimming cost V 3 bases and J 3 bases; bases outside gene matches: 2. The length of the CDR3 is 16 residues. Germline CDR1 KGHDR, CDR2 SFDVKD.

With respect to this clonotype: A much larger clone lies a single base off, so this may be a read error. The V gene is TRBV3-1, the J gene TRBJ2-1; the D is unclear. CDR3 length equals 15 residues. Trimming cost V 5 bases and J 10 bases, with 21 bases left between them. Germline V gene lookup returns CDR1 LGHDT and CDR2 YNNKEL (reference sequence). The CDR3 region is CASSNSLGSAYEQFF. DNA for the CDR3: TGTGCCAGCAGCAATTCATTAGGGTCAGCCTACGAGCAGTTCTTC.

The sample holds one count of this clonotype. Relative to the germline gene, one junction end is altered; a read error may explain this. This chain connects TRBV29-1 to TRBJ2-1; 8 bases align to TRBD1. This CDR3 has 12 amino acids. CDR1 is SQVTM and CDR2 is ANQGSEA in the germline V gene. The CDR3 spells CGVGTGPREQFF. The CDR3 DNA is TGCGGCGTTGGGACAGGCCCCCGCGAGCAGTTCTTC.

The genes are TRBV28 and TRBJ2-7; D possibly corresponds to TRBD2 (6 bases). This CDR3 is built from 15 residues. V lost 5 bases to trimming and J lost 2 bases, with 16 bases between them. Germline V CDR1 and CDR2: MDHEN, SYDVKM. CDR3: CASSDVGTGAYEQYF. The CDR3 coding sequence is TGTGCCAGCAGTGACGTCGGGACGGGAGCCTACGAGCAGTACTTC.

V and J are TRBV5-5 and TRBJ2-3; the match to TRBD2 covers 15 bases. CDR1 SGHKS and CDR2 YYEKEE come from the germline V gene (reference sequence). With 5 bases clipped from V and 6 bases from J, the junction kept 4 bases outside the gene matches. The CDR3 extends over 15 amino acids. For the CDR3, the DNA is TGTGCCAGCAGGGCCGGGACTAGCGGGGGGGATACGCAGTATTTT. The encoded protein is CASRAGTSGGDTQYF.

The chain uses TRBV2 and TRBJ1-1, with D possibly TRBD1 on 6 matching bases. The V end was cut by 8 bases, the J end by 5 bases, with 21 bases between. The CDR3 covers 15 residues. CDR1 is SNHLY, CDR2 FYNNEI, per germline. The CDR3 here is CASSDGRGVGTEAFF. The CDR3 DNA sequence: TGTGCCAGCTCAGACGGCAGGGGAGTCGGGACTGAAGCTTTCTTT.

The genes are TRBV20-1 and TRBJ2-1; D possibly corresponds to TRBD2 (6 bases). V was cut by 5 bases and J by 0 bases, with 11 bases left in between. Germline values: CDR1 DFQATT, CDR2 SNEGSKA (reference sequence). The CDR3 loop spans 14 amino acids. The CDR3 DNA sequence: TGCAGTGCTTTAGCGGAAAGCTCCTACAATGAGCAGTTCTTC. Its translation is CSALAESSYNEQFF.

The J gene is TRBJ1-2, the V gene TRBV7-2, with 7 bases fitting TRBD1. The CDR3 is made up of 14 amino acids. Germline V gives CDR1 SGHTA, CDR2 FQGNSA. After removal of 5 bases from V and 4 bases from J, the junction contained 7 bases not matched to a gene. The CDR3 nucleotides read TGTGCCAGCAGCGCTAACAGGGGACCCTATGGCTACACCTTC. Its translation: CASSANRGPYGYTF. Together with reference TRBV7-2 and TRBJ1-2, the CDR3 gives the full variable domain: GAGVSQSPSNKVTEKGKDVELRCDPISGHTALYWYRQSLGQGLEFLIYFQGNSAPDKSGLPSDRFSAERTGGSVSTLTIQRTQQEDSAVYLCASSANRGPYGYTFGSGTRLTVV.

To note about this clonotype: The junction departs from germline at one end; a sequencing error may be responsible. The genes are TRBV4-3 and TRBJ2-3; TRBD2 matches 7 bases. The germline CDR1 and CDR2 sequences are LGHNA and YSLEER. This CDR3 spans 14 amino acids. CDR3 in amino acids: CASSTGPGGDMQYF. CDR3 DNA: TGCGCCAGCAGTACGGGCCCGGGGGGTGATATGCAGTATTTT.

This clonotype has more than one count but fewer than ten. This chain joins TRBV7-3 and TRBJ2-1; 9 bases fit TRBD2. Losses at the gene ends were 2 bases for V and 6 bases for J; bases not matched to a gene: 5. Germline V gives CDR1 SGHTA, CDR2 FQGTGA. This CDR3 has 15 amino acids. The CDR3 reads CASSLGTSPGNEQFF. The CDR3 DNA sequence: TGTGCCAGCAGCTTAGGGACTAGCCCGGGCAATGAGCAGTTCTTC.

CDR3 nucleotides: TGTGCCAGCAGTTTAAGTCCGGACTGGGGCCCCTACGAGCAGTACTTC. This translates into CASSLSPDWGPYEQYF. The V call is TRBV28, the J call TRBJ2-7; possibly TRBD1 or TRBD2 for D (5 bases each). Deletions cut 2 bases from V and 2 bases from J, with 16 bases between. The CDR3 length is 16 residues. CDR1 and CDR2 from the germline V gene are MDHEN and SYDVKM.

In this sample, this clonotype turned up a few times. The gene calls are TRBV6-6 and TRBJ1-1; D gene uncertain. CDR3 size: 16 residues. The V and J ends lost 6 bases and 1 base respectively, with 18 bases between them. Germline lookup yields CDR1 MNHNY and CDR2 SVGAGI (reference sequence). Written as DNA, the CDR3 is TGTGCCAGCAGCCCCGATCGCCAGAGGCAGAACACTGAAGCTTTCTTT. Amino acid sequence: CASSPDRQRQNTEAFF.

This sequence joins TRBV6-2 or TRBV6-3 and TRBJ1-2; D might be TRBD1 (6 bases). Germline CDR1 reads MNHEY; CDR2 reads SVGEGT. The V end was cut by 2 bases, the J end by 1 base, with 11 bases between. The CDR3 is 15 residues long. CDR3 amino acids: CASSYSGQLNYGYTF. CDR3 bases: TGTGCCAGCAGTTACAGCGGACAGCTTAACTATGGCTACACCTTC.

The chain is built from TRBV2 and TRBJ2-7; 12 bases are shared with TRBD1. Germline V gene lookup returns CDR1 SNHLY and CDR2 FYNNEI. V was pared by 10 bases and J by 2 bases, with 9 bases of the junction left unmatched. There are 15 residues in the CDR3. CDR3 loop: CATTWGQGATYEQYF. CDR3 nucleotides: TGTGCCACCACTTGGGGACAGGGGGCCACCTACGAGCAGTACTTC.

This clonotype was observed at least ten times. This rearrangement joins TRBV12-3 or TRBV12-4 to TRBJ2-7; 8 positions match TRBD1. CDR3 size: 15 residues. The J segment lost 3 bases and the V segment lost 6 bases, leaving 10 bases of the junction unmatched. This chain's CDR3 is CASRPSGGEFYEQYF. CDR3 coding DNA: TGTGCCAGCAGGCCTTCAGGGGGCGAGTTCTACGAGCAGTACTTC.

Regarding this clonotype: A junction end diverges from the germline sequence, so it may reflect a read error. This sequence joins TRBV12-3 or TRBV12-4 and TRBJ2-3, with D unresolved. The CDR3 runs to 15 residues. CDR3 amino acids: CASRASGREADMQYF. The CDR3 region has the DNA TGTGCCAGCAGGGCATCGGGTAGGGAAGCAGATATGCAGTATTTT.

This clonotype was seen repeatedly, ten times or more. V is TRBV7-2 and J is TRBJ2-6; the D is unclear. V lost 5 bases and J 3 bases, leaving 8 bases between the germline ends. This CDR3 has 14 residues. CDR1 is SGHTA and CDR2 is FQGNSA in the germline V gene. CDR3 bases: TGTGCCAGCAGCGAGATGAGTGGGGCCAACGTCCTGACTTTC. The encoded protein is CASSEMSGANVLTF.

V usage is TRBV7-2 and J usage is TRBJ2-5; TRBD2 aligns across 13 bases. After removal of 4 bases from V and 5 bases from J, the junction contained 7 bases not matched to a gene. The length of the CDR3 is 16 residues. Germline assignment: CDR1 SGHTA and CDR2 FQGNSA. CDR3 region: CASSSQTSGGLETQYF. Here the CDR3 DNA reads TGTGCCAGCAGCTCTCAGACTAGCGGGGGGTTGGAGACCCAGTACTTC.

This clonotype was picked up a small number of times. The genes are TRBV30 and TRBJ1-4, with D unresolved. The CDR3 is 12 amino acids. CDR1 and CDR2 (germline): GTSNPN, SVGIG (reference sequence). The ends were cut back, 3 bases at V and 10 bases at J, with 12 bases in the middle. CDR3 DNA: TGTGCCTGGAGGGGGTACGGTGGAAAACTGTTTTTT. Translated: CAWRGYGGKLFF. The complete variable domain, with remaining parts taken from reference TRBV30 and TRBJ1-4, reads SQTIHQWPATLVQPVGSPLSLECTVEGTSNPNLYWYRQAAGRGLQLLFYSVGIGQISSEVPQNLSASRPQDRQFILSSKKLLLSDSGFYLCAWRGYGGKLFFGSGTQLSVL.